The table lists the clone carrying this TCR beta chain with a count of one. The antigen remains unidentified. The V gene end was trimmed by 5 bases and the J gene end by 6 bases; junction bases not matched to a gene: 7. CDR1 is SGHDN and CDR2 is FVKESK in the germline V gene. CDR3 length equals 14 residues. Clones were sequenced by immunoSEQ multiplex PCR, and TCRdb holds only the in-frame ones, with some missing. The sample holds about 76,000 clones; around four fifths are singletons and the top ten take approximately 2.8%. The sample comes from a study of T cell clones after liver transplantation. Study details: Liver transplant recipients had immunosuppression withdrawal attempted within 2 years. Post-transplant blood was tracked for graft-donor-reactive T cell clones identified in a pre-transplant mixed lymphocyte reaction.

Study results and limitations: These preliminary findings come from unstandardized post-transplant sampling times.

The rearrangement links TRBV14 to TRBJ2-3; 8 bases align to TRBD2. The sample consisted of CD4+ T cells from blood, taken at the 22-month timepoint. The receptor was derived from a human patient who received a liver transplant. Some T cells could come from the graft donor. The CDR3 region has the DNA TGTGCCAGCAGCTCAACGAGCGGGAGTGATACGCAGTATTTT. Its translation is CASSSTSGSDTQYF.